These T cell receptor beta chains were read from a single sample in a study of blood T cell repertoires in COVID-19. Sequencing used immunoSEQ multiplex PCR; TCRdb keeps in-frame clones, though not all of them. The sample lists roughly 49,000 clones, more than 90% seen once, with roughly 9.7% in the top ten. The sequencing sample was made of peripheral blood. Source of these receptors: a woman older than 75 with acute or convalescent COVID-19. The CDR3 runs from the conserved cysteine through the conserved F or W.

j_gene: TRBJ2-5
len: 15
v_gene: TRBV4-3
CDR3aa: CASSQEAGLSETQYF

j_gene: TRBJ1-2
len: 16
v_gene: TRBV6-6
CDR3aa: CASSYSDRQRDYGYTF

j_gene: TRBJ1-1
len: 16
v_gene: TRBV5-1
CDR3aa: CASSLAVTGAGAEAFF

j_gene: TRBJ2-3
len: 15
v_gene: TRBV29-1
CDR3aa: CSASGRTGGTDTQYF

j_gene: TRBJ1-3
len: 14
v_gene: TRBV6-5
CDR3aa: CASSSGLSGNTIYF

j_gene: TRBJ2-1
len: 14
v_gene: TRBV19
CDR3aa: CASTREGPYNEQFF

j_gene: TRBJ1-3
len: 16
v_gene: TRBV18
CDR3aa: CASSLQQGDSGNTIYF

j_gene: TRBJ2-2
len: 18
v_gene: TRBV18
CDR3aa: CASSPAGAGQINTGELFF

j_gene: TRBJ2-2
len: 14
v_gene: TRBV27
CDR3aa: CASSRTGLAGELFF

j_gene: TRBJ2-7
len: 13
v_gene: TRBV7-2
CDR3aa: CASSSTRLDEQYF

j_gene: TRBJ2-3
len: 15
v_gene: TRBV5-4
CDR3aa: CASSAKGVVADTQYF

j_gene: TRBJ2-3
len: 15
v_gene: TRBV6-5
CDR3aa: CASRMGQGDTDTQYF

j_gene: TRBJ1-4
len: 15
v_gene: TRBV19
CDR3aa: CASTKWTAMGEKLFF

j_gene: TRBJ1-5
len: 14
v_gene: TRBV2
CDR3aa: CASSVLRVNQPQHF

j_gene: TRBJ2-5
len: 13
v_gene: TRBV30
CDR3aa: CASTGLEFETQYF

j_gene: TRBJ2-5
len: 14
v_gene: TRBV6-1
CDR3aa: CASSEAGGIETQYF

j_gene: TRBJ2-4
len: 11
v_gene: TRBV30
CDR3aa: CAWSVRDIQYF

j_gene: TRBJ2-7
len: 14
v_gene: TRBV10-3
CDR3aa: CAANEAGEPTYMYF

j_gene: TRBJ2-5
len: 20
v_gene: TRBV30
CDR3aa: CAWSSGFGVYSGQMGETQYF

j_gene: TRBJ2-3
len: 14
v_gene: TRBV19
CDR3aa: CASSRGTSTDTQYF

j_gene: TRBJ2-5
len: 17
v_gene: TRBV5-1
CDR3aa: CASSTATSGAVWETQYF

j_gene: TRBJ2-7
len: 13
v_gene: TRBV19
CDR3aa: CASSKDNAYEQYF

j_gene: TRBJ2-5
len: 15
v_gene: TRBV28
CDR3aa: CASSLNWALQETQYF

j_gene: TRBJ2-7
len: 16
v_gene: TRBV4-2
CDR3aa: CASSQDWEGLPYEQYF

j_gene: TRBJ2-3
len: 15
v_gene: TRBV18
CDR3aa: CASSGTRTDTDTQYF

j_gene: TRBJ2-7
len: 15
v_gene: TRBV5-4
CDR3aa: CASSYGGGSSYEQYF

j_gene: TRBJ2-7
len: 13
v_gene: TRBV30
CDR3aa: CAWSVQSLREQYF

j_gene: TRBJ2-3
len: 15
v_gene: TRBV11-3
CDR3aa: CASSLGGQKTDTQYF

j_gene: TRBJ1-2
len: 14
v_gene: TRBV6-5
CDR3aa: CASSYGQGNYGYTF

j_gene: TRBJ1-2
len: 12
v_gene: TRBV2
CDR3aa: CASISAGNGYTF

j_gene: TRBJ2-7
len: 15
v_gene: TRBV6-5
CDR3aa: CASSVGGGGSYEQYF

j_gene: TRBJ1-3
len: 14
v_gene: TRBV5-5
CDR3aa: CASSLQGAGNTIYF

j_gene: TRBJ2-1
len: 13
v_gene: TRBV25-1
CDR3aa: CASSLQVYNEQFF

j_gene: TRBJ2-4
len: 14
v_gene: TRBV3-1/TRBV3-2
CDR3aa: CASSQSEAKNIQYF

j_gene: TRBJ2-2
len: 18
v_gene: TRBV27
CDR3aa: CASSSGTSPAKNTGELFF

j_gene: TRBJ2-2
len: 19
v_gene: TRBV9
CDR3aa: CASSVGSSGRFANTGELFF